This record looks at one T cell receptor beta chain sequence and its context. The data were produced by immunoSEQ multiplex PCR, yet TCRdb's version contains in-frame clones alone and is incomplete. The sample gives 180,000 or so clones, around nine tenths of which show up once; approximately 7.7% is in the top ten. The data were taken from a study of cytomegalovirus exposure and HLA in healthy donors. For the study at large: It was reported in a later analysis that the same platform had been used for the 120 validation repertoires as for the 550 to 700 first-cohort repertoires.

CDR1 and CDR2 (germline): MNHEY, SVGAGI. The CDR3 is 13 amino acids. V dropped 0 bases and J dropped 9 bases, with 9 bases sitting between them. The V and J genes are TRBV6-5 and TRBJ2-4, with D uncertain. The sequence derives from a man younger than 40 in good health and CMV-seropositive. Sequenced: PBMCs. The CDR3 bases are TGTGCCAGCAGTTACTCGCAGTTGGCCATTCAGTACTTC. Its translation: CASSYSQLAIQYF.